A single sample gave rise to the 13 T cell receptor beta chains below, sequenced in a study of shared clonotypes between healthy human individuals. TCRdb's copy holds only in-frame clones and misses some; the assay was immunoSEQ multiplex PCR. The sample has over 2,000,000 clones; 85% to 95% are singletons. The naive CD8 subset, CD45RO-negative cells positively selected for CCR7, excluded terminally differentiated effector memory CD45RA+ cells. Sequenced input: naive CD8+ T cells from PBMCs. These receptors all come from a man younger than 35 in good health. Some clones in this sample may be carry-over from other donors' samples.

V is TRBV27 and J is TRBJ2-4; 7 positions match TRBD1. CDR1 and CDR2 from the germline V gene are MNHEY and SMNVEV (reference sequence). The length of the CDR3 is 14 residues. V was clipped by 5 bases and J by 6 bases; unmatched bases: 7. CDR3 nucleotides: TGTGCCAGCAGTCCATCCGGGACAGCAAACATTCAGTACTTC. Its translation is CASSPSGTANIQYF.

The chain employs TRBV28 and TRBJ2-7, with D perhaps TRBD2 (5 bases). Looked up from germline, CDR1 is MDHEN and CDR2 is SYDVKM. V was clipped by 10 bases and J by 5 bases, with 15 bases between them. The CDR3 length is 12 residues. CDR3 in amino acids: CAKDGELNEQYF. CDR3 in DNA: TGTGCCAAAGACGGGGAGTTGAACGAGCAGTACTTC.

Concerning this clone itself: Other DNA sequences in this specimen translate into the identical CDR3. V gene TRBV7-9 combines with J gene TRBJ1-5; TRBD1 aligns across 9 bases. The CDR3 extends over 15 amino acids. Germline loops: CDR1 SEHNR, CDR2 FQNEAQ (reference sequence). The J segment lost 4 bases and the V segment lost 1 base, leaving 2 bases of the junction unmatched. CDR3 protein: CASSLEGQGNQPQHF. As DNA, the CDR3 is TGTGCCAGCAGCTTAGAAGGACAGGGGAATCAGCCCCAGCATTTT.

This chain links TRBV19 with TRBJ1-1; possibly TRBD1 for D (5 bases). The CDR3 spans 13 residues. Germline CDR1 and CDR2: LNHDA and SQIVND (reference sequence). V lost 9 bases to trimming and J lost 1 base, with 12 bases between them. The CDR3 here is CASITGGNTEAFF. The DNA for the CDR3 is TGTGCCAGCATTACGGGGGGGAACACTGAAGCTTTCTTT.

The chain joins TRBV28 to TRBJ2-3; D might be TRBD1 or TRBD2, each matching 5 bases. The V gene's germline CDR1 is MDHEN and CDR2 SYDVKM. The CDR3 covers 17 residues. The germline V and J ends were trimmed by 5 bases and 0 bases, with 18 bases remaining between them. The CDR3, as DNA: TGTGCCAGCAGTCCCCTGGGGGAGACCTCTAGCACAGATACGCAGTATTTT. It translates to CASSPLGETSSTDTQYF.

The V gene is TRBV29-1, the J gene TRBJ2-2; D call uncertain. The V gene's germline CDR1 is SQVTM and CDR2 ANQGSEA. The CDR3 extends over 11 amino acids. V lost 4 bases, J lost 6 bases, and 6 bases lay in between. The CDR3 reads CSVGFPGELFF. CDR3 nucleotides: TGCAGCGTTGGTTTCCCCGGGGAGCTGTTTTTT.

V usage is TRBV2 and J usage is TRBJ1-2, with 10 nucleotides matching TRBD1. V dropped 6 bases and J dropped 8; count of bases not matched to a gene: 9. CDR3 length: 14 residues. Germline loops: CDR1 SNHLY, CDR2 FYNNEI. The CDR3 sequence: CASSEKGQGRGYTF. In nucleotides, the CDR3 is TGTGCCAGCAGCGAAAAGGGACAGGGGAGAGGCTACACCTTC.

The V gene is TRBV28, the J gene TRBJ1-5; no definite D call. The ends were cut back, 2 bases at V and 3 bases at J, with 8 bases in the middle. The CDR3 sequence is 14 residues long. Germline-derived CDR1 and CDR2 are MDHEN and SYDVKM. The CDR3 DNA reads TGTGCCAGCAGTTTAAAGCAGAACAATCAGCCCCAGCATTTT. Its translation is CASSLKQNNQPQHF.

This chain connects TRBV28 to TRBJ2-5; D is unresolved. The DNA end is a closer match to TRBJ2-7, so the J assignment may be wrong. The CDR3 loop spans 13 amino acids. The germline CDR1 and CDR2 sequences are MDHEN and SYDVKM. In nucleotides, the CDR3 is TGTGCCAGCAGTTCCTTCAGCTCCTACGAGCAGTACTTC. Amino acid sequence: CASSSFSSYEQYF.

The CDR3 nucleotides are TGCAGCGTTGAAACCACCGAGGCTTCTACTGGAGGCTACACCTTC. It yields the protein CSVETTEASTGGYTF. The chain joins TRBV29-1 to TRBJ1-2; D remains ambiguous. Per the germline V gene, CDR1 is SQVTM and CDR2 is ANQGSEA. The CDR3 length is 15 residues. Trimming removed 2 bases at V and 8 bases at J, with 21 bases between.

V is TRBV6-6 and J is TRBJ2-7; unclear D gene. V lost 5 bases to trimming and J lost 7 bases, with 21 bases between them. The CDR3 is made up of 15 amino acids. Germline-derived CDR1 and CDR2 are MNHNY and SVGAGI (reference sequence). The CDR3 reads CASSPFRSLQEEQYF. The CDR3 DNA reads as TGTGCCAGCAGTCCTTTTCGGTCCCTCCAGGAAGAGCAGTACTTC.

There are a few counts of this clone. A read error may account for a junction end that differs from germline. The chain employs TRBV7-9 and TRBJ1-1; D is possibly TRBD1 (5 bases). The V gene's germline CDR1 is SEHNR and CDR2 FQNEAQ (reference sequence). CDR3 length: 13 residues. The CDR3 protein is CALSWTLNTEAFF. CDR3 nucleotide sequence: TGCGCTCTCTCCTGGACACTGAACACTGAAGCTTTCTTT.

The sample holds one count of this clone. Other DNA sequences of this sample code for an identical CDR3. CDR3 loop: CASSFRGTEAFF. CDR3 DNA sequence: TGTGCCAGCAGTTTTAGGGGGACTGAAGCTTTCTTT. V gene TRBV27 combines with J gene TRBJ1-1, with D possibly matching TRBD1 (6 bases). CDR1 and CDR2 (germline): MNHEY, SMNVEV (reference sequence). V was shortened by 3 bases and J by 5 bases, with 7 bases between the two germline ends. The CDR3 sequence is 12 residues long.